Included here is one TCR beta chain sequence, with context. Antigen unknown. The data derive from a study of T-cell memory formation after mild COVID-19. The study's findings and limits: Most CD4+ clones that shrank were in CM and EM, while CD8+ ones turned up in EMRA.

Trimming stripped 1 base from V and 2 bases from J, with 5 bases between. The CDR3 extends over 12 amino acids. CDR1 is DFQATT, CDR2 SNEGSKA, per germline (reference sequence). TCRdb re-called the 5' RACE reads with MiXCR, one entry per CDR3 protein. The table has roughly 89,000 distinct CDR3 sequences, roughly 16% seen once. Sequencing used PBMCs or a T cell subset sorted from them (not recorded which). This receptor was taken from a man younger than 35 who had mild COVID-19 (a few samples of this study predate the infection). Cell type and time point are not known. V is TRBV20-1 and J is TRBJ1-2, with no clear D. The CDR3 DNA sequence: TGCAGTGCTAGAGTCCTAAACTATGGCTACACCTTC. Its translation is CSARVLNYGYTF.